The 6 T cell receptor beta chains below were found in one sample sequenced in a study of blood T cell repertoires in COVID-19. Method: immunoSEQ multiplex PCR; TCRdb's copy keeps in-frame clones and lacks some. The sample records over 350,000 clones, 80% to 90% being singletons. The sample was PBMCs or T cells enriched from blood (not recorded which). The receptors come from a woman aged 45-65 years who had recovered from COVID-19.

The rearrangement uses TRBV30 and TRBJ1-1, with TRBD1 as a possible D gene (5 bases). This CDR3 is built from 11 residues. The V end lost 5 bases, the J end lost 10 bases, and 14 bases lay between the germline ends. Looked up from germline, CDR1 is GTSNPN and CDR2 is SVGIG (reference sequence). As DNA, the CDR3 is TGTGCCTGGGGGGGAGGGAGAAGAGCTTTCTTT. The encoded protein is CAWGGGRRAFF.

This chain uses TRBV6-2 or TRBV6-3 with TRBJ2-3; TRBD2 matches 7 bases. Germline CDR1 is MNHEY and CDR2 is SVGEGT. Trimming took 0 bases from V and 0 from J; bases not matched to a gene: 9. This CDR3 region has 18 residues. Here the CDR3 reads CASSYSKQRGASTDTQYF. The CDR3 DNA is TGTGCCAGCAGTTACTCGAAGCAGCGGGGCGCTAGCACAGATACGCAGTATTTT.

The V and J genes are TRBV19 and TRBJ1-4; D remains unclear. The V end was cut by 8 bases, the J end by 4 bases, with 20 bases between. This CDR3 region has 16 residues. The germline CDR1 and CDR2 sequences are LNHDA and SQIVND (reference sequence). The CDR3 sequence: CASRLTHSSYNEKLFF. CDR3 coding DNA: TGTGCCAGTCGCCTGACACACAGTTCTTATAATGAAAAACTGTTTTTT.

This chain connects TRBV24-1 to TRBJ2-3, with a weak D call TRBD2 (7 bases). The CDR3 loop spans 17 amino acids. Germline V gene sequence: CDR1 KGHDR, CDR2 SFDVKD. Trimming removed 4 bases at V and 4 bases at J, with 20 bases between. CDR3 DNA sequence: TGTGCCACCAGTGACTCCTCAGACTGGGAGGGGGCAGATACGCAGTATTTT. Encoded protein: CATSDSSDWEGADTQYF.

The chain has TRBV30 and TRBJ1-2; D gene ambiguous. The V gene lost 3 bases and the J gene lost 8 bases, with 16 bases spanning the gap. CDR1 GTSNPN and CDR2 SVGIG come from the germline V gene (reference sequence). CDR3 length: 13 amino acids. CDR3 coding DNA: TGTGCCTGGAGCCAACTGAACGGTTGGGGCTACACCTTC. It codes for CAWSQLNGWGYTF.

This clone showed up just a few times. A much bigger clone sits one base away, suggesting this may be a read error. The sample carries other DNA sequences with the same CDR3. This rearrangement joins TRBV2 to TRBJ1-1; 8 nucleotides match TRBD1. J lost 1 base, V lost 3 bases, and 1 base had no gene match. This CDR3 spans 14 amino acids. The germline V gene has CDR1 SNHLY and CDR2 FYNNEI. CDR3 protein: CASSEGTGNTEAFF. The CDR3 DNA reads TGTGCCAGCAGTGAGGGGACAGGGAACACTGAAGCTTTCTTT.